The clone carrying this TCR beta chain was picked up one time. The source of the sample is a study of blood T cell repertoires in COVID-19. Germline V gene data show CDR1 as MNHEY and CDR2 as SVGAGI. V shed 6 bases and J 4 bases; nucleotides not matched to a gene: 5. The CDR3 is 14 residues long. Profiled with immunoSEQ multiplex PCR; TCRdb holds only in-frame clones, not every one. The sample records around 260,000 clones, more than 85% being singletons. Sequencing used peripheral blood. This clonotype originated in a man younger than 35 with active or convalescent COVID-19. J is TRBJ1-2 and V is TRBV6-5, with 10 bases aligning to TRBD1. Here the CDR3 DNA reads TGTGCCAGCAGAGACAGGGGGCTCCTCTATGGCTACACCTTC. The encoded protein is CASRDRGLLYGYTF.